A selection of T cell receptor beta chains follows, all from one sample in a study of T cell changes during pregnancy in multiple sclerosis. The repertoire was sequenced with immunoSEQ multiplex PCR; TCRdb's copy has only in-frame clones and lacks some. The profile shows tens of thousands of clones, around 89% of them singletons. Material: peripheral blood, obtained in the first trimester of pregnancy. All receptors derive from a female donor in good health, enrolled as a control in a pregnancy study. CDR3s include the opening cysteine and the closing phenylalanine or tryptophan. Each record gives: CDR3 DNA, CDR3 protein, clone size, V gene, D gene, J gene. A D gene is named only where the DNA matches it firmly. Not every row has a clone size; where given, it reads once, few, many or a size class.

DNA: TGTGCCAGCAGCGTAGGTGCGGACGCGGGATATGGCTACACCTTC; CDR3: CASSVGADAGYGYTF; size: .; V: TRBV9; D: .; J: TRBJ1-2
DNA: TGTGCCAGCAGCCCTCAGATAGAAGCTTTCTTT; CDR3: CASSPQIEAFF; size: .; V: TRBV7-2; D: .; J: TRBJ1-1
DNA: TGTGCCAGCAGCAGGGACAGATCGAACTATGGCTACACCTTC; CDR3: CASSRDRSNYGYTF; size: .; V: TRBV6-5; D: TRBD1; J: TRBJ1-2
DNA: TGTGCCAGCAGGTCCCTTCTAGCGGGGGGCACAGATACGCAGTATTTT; CDR3: CASRSLLAGGTDTQYF; size: .; V: TRBV7-2; D: TRBD2; J: TRBJ2-3
DNA: TGTGCCAGCAGGCCAGACAGGGGGCAGCCCCTAAATTCACCCCTCCACTTT; CDR3: CASRPDRGQPLNSPLHF; size: .; V: TRBV5-8; D: TRBD1; J: TRBJ1-6
DNA: TGTGCCAGCAGTGGGAGCGGGGGGGGCACAGATACGCAGTATTTT; CDR3: CASSGSGGGTDTQYF; size: .; V: TRBV25-1; D: TRBD2; J: TRBJ2-3
DNA: TGTGCCACAAAGCACCTGAGCTCCTACGAGCAGTACTTC; CDR3: CATKHLSSYEQYF; size: .; V: TRBV6-6; D: .; J: TRBJ2-7
DNA: TGTGCCAGCAGCTATACAGGATTCGCGAACACCGGGGAGCTGTTTTTT; CDR3: CASSYTGFANTGELFF; size: .; V: TRBV7-2; D: .; J: TRBJ2-2
DNA: TGTGCCACCAGTCGGTCCACACAGGGCAACTATGGCTACACCTTC; CDR3: CATSRSTQGNYGYTF; size: .; V: TRBV6-5; D: .; J: TRBJ1-2
DNA: TGCAGCGTTGCAGGGGCTCCAAATTCACCCCTCCACTTT; CDR3: CSVAGAPNSPLHF; size: .; V: TRBV29-1; D: .; J: TRBJ1-6
DNA: TGTGCCTGGAGTGGATTTTCGGGACAGCCCTATGGCTACACCTTC; CDR3: CAWSGFSGQPYGYTF; size: .; V: TRBV30; D: TRBD1; J: TRBJ1-2
DNA: TGTGCCAGCAGTTACTCGGAGACAGGGGCGTATGGCTACACCTTC; CDR3: CASSYSETGAYGYTF; size: .; V: TRBV6-5; D: TRBD1; J: TRBJ1-2
DNA: TGTGCCACCAGCAGCTTTATGAACACTGAAGCTTTCTTT; CDR3: CATSSFMNTEAFF; size: few; V: TRBV15; D: .; J: TRBJ1-1
DNA: TGTGCCAGCAGCCAGGACAGAACAGGGCCTACAAGGAACGAGCAGTACTTC; CDR3: CASSQDRTGPTRNEQYF; size: .; V: TRBV4-2; D: .; J: TRBJ2-7
DNA: TGTGCCTGGGCCAGGGGAATTTCACCCCTCCACTTT; CDR3: CAWARGISPLHF; size: .; V: TRBV30; D: .; J: TRBJ1-6
DNA: TGTGCCAGCAGCTTGGGAGGATTGGCGGGTAGCGGCATTCAGTACTTC; CDR3: CASSLGGLAGSGIQYF; size: .; V: TRBV5-6; D: .; J: TRBJ2-4
DNA: TGTGCCAGCAGCCTTGAAGGGGGAGCTTCACCCCTCCACTTT; CDR3: CASSLEGGASPLHF; size: .; V: TRBV11-2; D: .; J: TRBJ1-6